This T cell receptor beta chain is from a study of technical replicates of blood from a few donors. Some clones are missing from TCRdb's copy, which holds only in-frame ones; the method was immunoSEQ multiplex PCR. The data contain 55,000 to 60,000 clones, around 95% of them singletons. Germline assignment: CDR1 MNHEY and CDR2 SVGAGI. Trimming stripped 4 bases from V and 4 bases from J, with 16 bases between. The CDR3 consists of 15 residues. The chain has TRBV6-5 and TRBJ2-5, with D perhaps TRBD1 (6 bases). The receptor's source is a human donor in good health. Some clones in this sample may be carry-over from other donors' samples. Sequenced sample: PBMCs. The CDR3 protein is CASSSSGAPPETQYF. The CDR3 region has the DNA TGTGCCAGCAGTTCTTCAGGGGCGCCCCCAGAGACCCAGTACTTC.